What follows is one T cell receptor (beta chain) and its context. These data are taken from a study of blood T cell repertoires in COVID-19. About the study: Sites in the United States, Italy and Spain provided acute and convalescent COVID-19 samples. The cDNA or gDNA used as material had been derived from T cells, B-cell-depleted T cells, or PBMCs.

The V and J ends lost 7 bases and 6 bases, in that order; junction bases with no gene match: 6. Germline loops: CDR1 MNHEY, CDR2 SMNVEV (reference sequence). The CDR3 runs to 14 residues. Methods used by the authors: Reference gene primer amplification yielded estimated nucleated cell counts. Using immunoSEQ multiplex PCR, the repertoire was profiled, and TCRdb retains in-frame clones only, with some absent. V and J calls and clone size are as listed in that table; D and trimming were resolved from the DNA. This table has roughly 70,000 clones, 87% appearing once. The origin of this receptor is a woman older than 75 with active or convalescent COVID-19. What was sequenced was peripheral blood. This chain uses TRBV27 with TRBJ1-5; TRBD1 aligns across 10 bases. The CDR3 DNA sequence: TGTGCCAGCATGCCGGGACAGGGGCGTCAGCCCCAGCATTTT. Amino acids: CASMPGQGRQPQHF.